This TCR beta chain was documented in a study of cytomegalovirus exposure and HLA in healthy donors. Study overall: Within an early data release were around 87 million unique TCRs drawn from HLA-typed donors. Whole-study results and caveats: In a later analysis, donors in an Asian-associated ancestry cluster reportedly had fewer N-insertions in productive TCRs than the cohort mean.

Unrecorded immune exposures were likely, despite nominal health at sampling. Trimming stripped 2 bases from V and 2 bases from J, with 12 bases between. Germline V lookup: CDR1 SGHAT, CDR2 FQNNGV. The CDR3 totals 15 residues. PCR primers comprised 60 Vbeta and 13 Jbeta primers. Profiling relied on immunoSEQ multiplex PCR, and the TCRdb table lists in-frame clones only, not all of them. The listing contains over 75,000 clones. Notes on this clone: Its antigen is currently unknown.

The chain employs TRBV11-2 and TRBJ1-1; no definite D call. Sequencing used PBMCs. This TCR was recovered from a man aged 50-60 years in good health and CMV-seronegative. As DNA, the CDR3 is TGTGCCAGCAGCTTAATCGGTTCGATAAACACTGAAGCTTTCTTT. It is translated as CASSLIGSINTEAFF.